The 23 T cell receptor beta chains below come from one sample, sequenced in a study of shared clonotypes between healthy human individuals. Assay used: immunoSEQ multiplex PCR; TCRdb lists only in-frame clones, some missing. The sample includes more than 2,000,000 clones, more than 85% of them seen just once. The specimen was naive CD4+ T cells from PBMCs. Stated subset: CD45RA+ positively selected. These receptors all stem from a man aged 18 to 30 in good health. Some clones in this sample may be carry-over from other donors' samples.

The V call is TRBV7-2, the J call TRBJ2-1, with 7 bases aligning to TRBD2. This CDR3 has 15 residues. The V and J ends lost 5 bases and 7 bases, in that order; junction bases with no gene match: 11. Per germline, CDR1 SGHTA and CDR2 FQGNSA. The CDR3 reads CASSRGVGRLNEQFF. Here the CDR3 DNA reads TGTGCCAGCAGCCGGGGGGTCGGGAGGCTTAATGAGCAGTTCTTC.

The chain has TRBV7-9 and TRBJ2-2; 9 bases align to TRBD2. The CDR3 sequence is 16 residues long. Trimming removed 2 bases from V and 6 bases from J; junction bases left unmatched: 7. CDR1 and CDR2 from the germline V gene are SEHNR and FQNEAQ (reference sequence). CDR3 region: CASSLRTSGQPGELFF. CDR3 DNA: TGTGCCAGCAGCTTACGAACTAGCGGGCAACCCGGGGAGCTGTTTTTT. Full variable domain (missing parts from reference TRBV7-9 and TRBJ2-2): DTGVSQNPRHKITKRGQNVTFRCDPISEHNRLYWYRQTLGQGPEFLTYFQNEAQLEKSRLLSDRFSAERPKGSFSTLEIQRTEQGDSAMYLCASSLRTSGQPGELFFGEGSRLTVL.

As DNA, the CDR3 is TGTGCCAGCAGCTTAGGGGACGGAAACCTGGGGGACACCATATATTTT. Encoded protein: CASSLGDGNLGDTIYF. The V call is TRBV7-8, the J call TRBJ1-3, with a tentative D call TRBD1 (5 bases). Germline lookup yields CDR1 SGHVS and CDR2 FQNEAQ. V lost 1 base and J 8 bases, leaving 18 bases between the germline ends. This CDR3 spans 16 amino acids.

V is TRBV5-5 and J is TRBJ1-5, with unresolved D. The germline CDR1 and CDR2 sequences are SGHKS and YYEKEE (reference sequence). Trimming took off 4 bases at V and 2 bases at J, with 13 bases between the two ends. The length of the CDR3 is 15 residues. The CDR3 loop reads CASSPPGAGNQPQHF. The CDR3 DNA is TGTGCCAGCAGCCCCCCCGGCGCCGGCAATCAGCCCCAGCATTTT.

This clone was observed a few times. In the same sample, other DNA sequences code for this CDR3. The V gene is TRBV6-5, the J gene TRBJ1-1; D uncertain. CDR1 and CDR2 (germline): MNHEY, SVGAGI. The CDR3 runs 13 residues. V lost 0 bases and J lost 2, with 4 bases in between. DNA for the CDR3: TGTGCCAGCAGTTACTCAGACAACACTGAAGCTTTCTTT. This translates into CASSYSDNTEAFF.

V usage is TRBV14 and J usage is TRBJ2-4; TRBD1 agrees at 8 bases. The ends lost 1 base at V and 8 bases at J; junction bases unmatched: 7. CDR1 SGHDN and CDR2 FVKESK come from the germline V gene. CDR3 length: 15 residues. The CDR3 bases are TGTGCCAGCAGCCAAGCCAGGGGGCGCGGAGACATTCAGTACTTC. It specifies CASSQARGRGDIQYF.

This chain connects TRBV2 to TRBJ2-3; D is uncertain. Per germline, CDR1 SNHLY and CDR2 FYNNEI. This CDR3 has 15 amino acids. V lost 3 bases and J lost 1, with 11 bases in between. The CDR3 DNA reads TGTGCCAGCAGTGAGCTGAGATCCGGCACAGATACGCAGTATTTT. Amino acid sequence: CASSELRSGTDTQYF. Filled out from reference TRBV2 and TRBJ2-3, the complete variable domain reads EPEVTQTPSHQVTQMGQEVILRCVPISNHLYFYWYRQILGQKVEFLVSFYNNEISEKSEIFDDQFSVERPDGSNFTLKIRSTKLEDSAMYFCASSELRSGTDTQYFGPGTRLTVL.

Only one count was recorded for this clone. V gene TRBV9 combines with J gene TRBJ2-3; a possible D gene is TRBD2 (6 bases). The germline V gene encodes CDR1 SGDLS and CDR2 YYNGEE. The CDR3 extends over 15 amino acids. V shed 4 bases and J shed 3 bases, with 15 bases lying between them. In DNA, the CDR3 is TGTGCCAGCAGCCCCAGGGACTGGATGACAGATACGCAGTATTTT. It codes for CASSPRDWMTDTQYF.

CDR3 loop: CATSREGMGALHEQFF. CDR3 DNA: TGTGCCACCAGCAGAGAAGGGATGGGCGCCCTCCATGAGCAGTTCTTC. The gene calls are TRBV15 and TRBJ2-1; unclear D gene. V lost 0 bases to trimming and J lost 8 bases, with 17 bases between them. The CDR3 is 16 residues long. The germline V gene encodes CDR1 LNHNV and CDR2 YYDKDF (reference sequence).

The rearrangement uses TRBV28 and TRBJ2-2, with TRBD1 matching over 7 bases. The CDR3 sequence is 15 residues long. V lost 8 bases to trimming and J lost 3 bases; unmatched junction nucleotides: 9. The V gene's germline CDR1 is MDHEN and CDR2 SYDVKM. The CDR3, as DNA: TGTGCCAGCGAGCCGACAGGGACATACACCGGGGAGCTGTTTTTT. This codes for CASEPTGTYTGELFF.

The chain links TRBV6-5 to TRBJ2-5, with TRBD2 as a possible D gene (6 bases). V was cut by 4 bases and J by 5 bases, with 14 bases left in between. Per the germline V gene, CDR1 is MNHEY and CDR2 is SVGAGI. The CDR3 spans 14 residues. The CDR3 DNA reads as TGTGCCAGCAGTTCGGAGGTGGGGAGGGAGACCCAGTACTTC. Its translation is CASSSEVGRETQYF.

This chain uses TRBV5-1 with TRBJ2-3, with 7 bases lining up with TRBD1. The CDR3 consists of 13 residues. Germline V gives CDR1 SGHRS, CDR2 YFSETQ. Trimming removed 3 bases from V and 5 bases from J; junction bases left unmatched: 3. CDR3 in amino acids: CASSSTGLDTQYF. In DNA, the CDR3 is TGCGCCAGCAGCTCGACAGGGCTAGATACGCAGTATTTT.

This clone has only a few counts. V is TRBV5-4 and J is TRBJ1-4; TRBD1 aligns across 9 bases. The CDR3 sequence is 14 residues long. Germline CDR1 SGHNT, CDR2 YYREEE (reference sequence). J gave up 5 bases and V 5 bases, and 4 bases lay outside the gene matches. The CDR3 here is CASSVGQGNEKLFF. In DNA form, the CDR3 reads TGTGCCAGCAGTGTGGGACAGGGAAATGAAAAACTGTTTTTT.

The chain links TRBV5-1 to TRBJ1-4; D is ambiguous. The CDR3 covers 16 residues. V lost 2 bases to trimming and J lost 0 bases, with 11 bases between them. CDR1 is SGHRS, CDR2 YFSETQ, per germline. The chain's CDR3 is CASSLDGRTTNEKLFF. The CDR3 nucleotides are TGCGCCAGCAGCTTAGACGGCCGGACAACTAATGAAAAACTGTTTTTT.

The chain combines TRBV6-1 with TRBJ2-3; D not certain. This CDR3 spans 14 amino acids. Germline assignment: CDR1 MNHNS and CDR2 SASEGT. Trimming took off 8 bases at V and 2 bases at J, with 14 bases between the two ends. This CDR3 reads CASVRLLHTDTQYF. CDR3 DNA sequence: TGTGCCAGCGTCCGACTTCTCCACACAGATACGCAGTATTTT.

The chain couples TRBV5-1 to TRBJ2-2; D tentatively reads TRBD1 or TRBD2 (5 bases each). Trimming cost V 4 bases and J 4 bases, with 17 bases left between them. The V gene's germline CDR1 is SGHRS and CDR2 YFSETQ. The CDR3 is 16 residues long. CDR3 residues: CASSPGTLLTTGELFF. The CDR3 DNA follows: TGCGCCAGCAGCCCCGGGACCCTCTTGACCACCGGGGAGCTGTTTTTT.

The chain joins TRBV7-2 to TRBJ2-7; D uncertain. The CDR3 is 12 amino acids. V was shortened by 1 base and J by 9 bases, with 10 bases between the two germline ends. The germline gives CDR1 SGHTA, CDR2 FQGNSA. In nucleotides, the CDR3 is TGTGCCAGCAGCTTAGACTTGGTAGGGCAGTACTTC. This codes for CASSLDLVGQYF.

The chain links TRBV7-9 to TRBJ1-1, with 10 bases lining up with TRBD1. Germline CDR1 and CDR2: SEHNR and FQNEAQ (reference sequence). V shed 4 bases, J shed 8 bases, and the junction held 13 bases outside the gene matches. The CDR3 sequence is 16 residues long. This CDR3 is CASSSSSRTGGSEAFF. In nucleotides, the CDR3 is TGTGCCAGCAGCTCTTCGTCCCGGACAGGGGGATCCGAAGCTTTCTTT.

This chain joins TRBV4-3 and TRBJ1-1, with D possibly TRBD1 on 6 matching bases. Trimming took 6 bases from V and 1 from J, leaving 15 bases between them. CDR3 length: 15 amino acids. The germline CDR1 and CDR2 sequences are LGHNA and YSLEER. The CDR3 DNA reads as TGCGCCAGCAGGGAGGGGGGCAGGCCGAACACTGAAGCTTTCTTT. Protein product: CASREGGRPNTEAFF.

The rearrangement joins TRBV25-1 to TRBJ2-5; the D call may be TRBD1 or TRBD2 (5 bases each). The germline CDR1 and CDR2 sequences are MGHDK and SYGVNS. V lost 7 bases and J lost 0, with 12 bases in between. The CDR3 runs to 14 residues. The CDR3, as DNA: TGTGCCAGCAACCAACAGGACTACCAAGAGACCCAGTACTTC. Translating it yields CASNQQDYQETQYF.

The chain employs TRBV19 and TRBJ2-1; 10 bases are shared with TRBD2. The trim removed 4 bases at V and 0 bases at J, leaving 6 bases unmatched. In germline, CDR1 is LNHDA, CDR2 SQIVND (reference sequence). The CDR3 extends over 17 amino acids. The CDR3 is CASSKRTSGSSYNEQFF. As DNA, the CDR3 is TGTGCCAGTAGTAAAAGGACTAGCGGAAGCTCCTACAATGAGCAGTTCTTC.

This clone appeared a few times. The CDR3 spells CASSQETGTHQPQHF. CDR3 nucleotide sequence: TGCGCCAGCAGCCAAGAGACAGGGACACATCAGCCCCAGCATTTT. The chain combines TRBV4-1 with TRBJ1-5, with 7 positions matching TRBD1. Trimming removed 0 bases from V and 5 bases from J; junction bases left unmatched: 4. CDR1 and CDR2 from the germline V gene are MGHRA and YSYEKL. This CDR3 contains 15 residues.

This clone was seen only once. V and J are TRBV28 and TRBJ2-7, with unresolved D. The CDR3 spans 16 residues. Germline CDR1 reads MDHEN; CDR2 reads SYDVKM. Trimming pared 4 bases from V and 0 bases from J, leaving 16 bases between. The CDR3 loop is CASSSLFGSSSYEQYF. The CDR3 DNA reads as TGTGCCAGCAGTTCCCTCTTCGGCTCCAGCTCCTACGAGCAGTACTTC.